A selection of T cell receptor beta chains follows, all from one sample in a study of T cell repertoires in cytomegalovirus infection. No antigens are known for them. In TCRdb, the reads were re-called with MiXCR into one record per CDR3 protein. The table lists a few hundred thousand distinct CDR3 sequences, about 25% of them singletons. Specimen: cultured PBMCs, collected from culture after CMV antigen stimulation. The source is a human donor in good health (CMV status not recorded). Some clones in this sample may be carry-over from other donors' samples. Both conserved end residues are part of each CDR3. The order of the fields is V gene, J gene, D gene, clone size, CDR3 DNA, CDR3 protein. The D gene is left open where the match is weak. A clone size is listed for some rows: how often the clone was seen (once, few, many), or a class if it is expanded.

>TRBV27|TRBJ1-1|-|-
TGTGCCAGCAGTTTGACTGGGGGCGCGGAAGCTTTCTTT
CASSLTGGAEAFF
>TRBV10-3|TRBJ1-4|-|-
TGTGCCATCAGTGAGGCCCCAACTAATGAAAAACTGTTTTTT
CAISEAPTNEKLFF
>TRBV29-1|TRBJ1-1|TRBD1|-
TGCAGCGTTGAACTTACAGGGGGCCTGAACACTGAAGCTTTCTTT
CSVELTGGLNTEAFF
>TRBV10-3|TRBJ2-1|-|few
TGTGCCATCAGGGGTGACTGGGCCGATGAGCAGTTCTTC
CAIRGDWADEQFF
>TRBV6-1|TRBJ2-5|-|-
TGTGCCAGCAGTGAAACGGCTGTTAAAGAGACCCAGTACTTC
CASSETAVKETQYF
>TRBV7-2|TRBJ2-5|-|-
TGTGCCAGCAGCTACAGGAGGGCCGGGTGGCAAGAGACCCAGTACTTC
CASSYRRAGWQETQYF
>TRBV27|TRBJ1-6|-|-
TGTGCCAGCAGTCCGCAGGTTTATAATTCACCCCTCCACTTT
CASSPQVYNSPLHF
>TRBV12-3/TRBV12-4|TRBJ1-5|-|many
TGTGCCAGCACCGTAGGGGGGCCCAATCAGCCCCAGCATTTT
CASTVGGPNQPQHF
>TRBV19|TRBJ1-5|-|-
TGTGCCAGCCATACGGGCTTTAGCAATCAGCCCCAGCATTTT
CASHTGFSNQPQHF
>TRBV6-2/TRBV6-3|TRBJ1-5|-|few
TGTGCCAGCAGTGGACCGCAAGGAGGCAATCAGCCCCAGCATTTT
CASSGPQGGNQPQHF
>TRBV6-1|TRBJ2-4|TRBD2|many
TGTGCCAGCAGTCCCATTGGTAGCGGGAGAAACATTCAGTACTTC
CASSPIGSGRNIQYF
>TRBV6-6|TRBJ1-1|-|-
TGTGCCAGCAGCTCTTCAGGTAGGGTTAACACTGAAGCTTTCTTT
CASSSSGRVNTEAFF
>TRBV7-9|TRBJ2-1|TRBD2|many
TGTGCCAGCGGTACTAGCGGGAGAACCAATGAGCAGTTCTTC
CASGTSGRTNEQFF
>TRBV19|TRBJ2-5|TRBD1|-
TGTGCCAGTAGTATCACCGGGACAGGGCGGGCGGAGACCCAGTACTTC
CASSITGTGRAETQYF
>TRBV14|TRBJ2-3|TRBD2|few
TGTGCCAGCAGCCGGAAGGGTAGCGGGAGAGGAAGGACAGATACGCAGTATTTT
CASSRKGSGRGRTDTQYF
>TRBV5-1|TRBJ2-3|TRBD2|-
TGCGCCAGCAGCAACAGGACTAGCGGGAGTACAGATACGCAGTATTTT
CASSNRTSGSTDTQYF
>TRBV28|TRBJ2-1|TRBD1|-
TGTGCCAGCAGTTTCGCTGCCCGACAGGGTAAGGACAATGAGCAGTTCTTC
CASSFAARQGKDNEQFF
>TRBV7-2|TRBJ2-7|-|few
TGTGCCAGCAGCTTAGCGGCCCTGAGCTACGAGCAGTACTTC
CASSLAALSYEQYF
>TRBV20-1|TRBJ2-1|TRBD1|-
TGCAGTGCTAGAGATGGCCGGACAGGAGCCTCCTACAATGAGCAGTTCTTC
CSARDGRTGASYNEQFF
>TRBV6-2/TRBV6-3|TRBJ2-5|TRBD2|-
TGTGCCAGCAGTCACTGGGGACTAGGACTATTGGTTAGGCAAGAGACCCAGTACTTC
CASSHWGLGLLVRQETQYF
>TRBV4-3|TRBJ1-1|-|-
TGCGCCAGCAGCCAAGATCCCCTGGCTAACACTGAAGCTTTCTTT
CASSQDPLANTEAFF
>TRBV7-7|TRBJ2-5|-|-
TGTGCCAGCAGCTTAGTTCTTCTTGAGACCCAGTACTTC
CASSLVLLETQYF
>TRBV7-8|TRBJ1-6|-|many
TGTGCCAGCAGCCTGAATGGACGGAATAATTCACCCCTCCACTTT
CASSLNGRNNSPLHF
>TRBV7-2|TRBJ1-3|-|-
TGTGTCAGCCTATCGACGGATTCTGGAAACACCATATATTTT
CVSLSTDSGNTIYF
>TRBV20-1|TRBJ1-5|-|-
TGCAGTGCCAGGTACGGGTCGCTTCAGCCCCAGCATTTT
CSARYGSLQPQHF
>TRBV19|TRBJ1-5|TRBD1|-
TGTGCCAGTAGTACTCCGGGACAGGGCGGGAATCAGCCCCAGCATTTT
CASSTPGQGGNQPQHF
>TRBV19|TRBJ2-1|TRBD2|-
TGTGCCAGTAGTATAGTAAAAACTAGCGGGATTAATGAGCAGTTCTTC
CASSIVKTSGINEQFF